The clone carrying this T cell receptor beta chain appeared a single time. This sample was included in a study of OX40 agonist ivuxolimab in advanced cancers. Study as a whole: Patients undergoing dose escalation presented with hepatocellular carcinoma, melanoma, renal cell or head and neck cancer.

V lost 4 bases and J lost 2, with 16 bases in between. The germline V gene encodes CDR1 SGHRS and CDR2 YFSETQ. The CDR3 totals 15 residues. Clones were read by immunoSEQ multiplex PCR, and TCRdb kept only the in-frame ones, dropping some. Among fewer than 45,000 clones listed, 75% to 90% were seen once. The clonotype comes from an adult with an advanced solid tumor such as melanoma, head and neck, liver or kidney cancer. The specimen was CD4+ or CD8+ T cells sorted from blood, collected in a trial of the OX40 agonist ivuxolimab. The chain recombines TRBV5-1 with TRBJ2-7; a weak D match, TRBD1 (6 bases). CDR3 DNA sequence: TGCGCCAGCAGCCAAGACCCAGGGACAACCTACGAGCAGTACTTC. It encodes CASSQDPGTTYEQYF.